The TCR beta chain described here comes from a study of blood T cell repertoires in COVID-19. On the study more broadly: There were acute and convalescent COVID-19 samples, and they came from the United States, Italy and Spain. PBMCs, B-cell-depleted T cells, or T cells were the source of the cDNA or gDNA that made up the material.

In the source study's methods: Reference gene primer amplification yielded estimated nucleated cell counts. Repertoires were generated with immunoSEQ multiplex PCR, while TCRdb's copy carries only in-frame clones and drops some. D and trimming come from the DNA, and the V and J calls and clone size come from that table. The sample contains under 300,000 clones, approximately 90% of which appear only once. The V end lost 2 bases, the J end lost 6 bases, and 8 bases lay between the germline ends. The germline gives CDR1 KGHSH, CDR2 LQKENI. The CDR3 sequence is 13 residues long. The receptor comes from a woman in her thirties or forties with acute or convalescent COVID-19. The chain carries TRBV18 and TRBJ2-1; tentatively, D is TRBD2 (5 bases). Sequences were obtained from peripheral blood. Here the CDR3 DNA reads TGTGCCAGCTCACCAACTAGAAGCAATGAGCAGTTCTTC. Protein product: CASSPTRSNEQFF.